This T cell receptor (beta chain) was recorded in a study of cytomegalovirus exposure and HLA in healthy donors. The V end lost 1 base, the J end lost 2 bases, and 12 bases lay between the germline ends. The CDR3 is 15 amino acids. Germline-derived CDR1 and CDR2 are MGHRA and YSYEKL. The repertoire was sequenced with immunoSEQ multiplex PCR; TCRdb's copy has only in-frame clones and lacks some. This sample has some 150,000 clones, with around 83% found just once. This clone was observed a few times. Its antigen is still unknown. From the roughly 120-subject validation cohort, which was separate from the roughly 620-subject first cohort, the donors were drawn. Findings of the study overall: Rare sequences made up most TCRs, while some public TCRs were found in many donors. Investigators reported about 160 TCR beta chains as tied to cytomegalovirus.

The sample comprised PBMCs. The chain employs TRBV4-1 and TRBJ2-7; possible D gene TRBD1, 6 bases. This clonotype originated in a human donor in good health. The CDR3 loop reads CASSQVRTGTYEQYF. CDR3 in DNA: TGCGCCAGCAGCCAAGTAAGAACAGGGACCTACGAGCAGTACTTC.